Listed below are T cell receptor beta chains from one sample, sequenced in a study of T cell responses to AZD1222 COVID-19 vaccine. Profiling relied on immunoSEQ multiplex PCR, and the TCRdb table lists in-frame clones only, not all of them. The sample lists approximately 80,000 clones, about nine tenths occurring once. The sequencing here drew on peripheral blood, taken 28 days after the second AZD1222 dose. The source of these receptors is an adult who received the AZD1222 COVID-19 vaccine. Each CDR3 is given with its conserved first and last residue. Each record gives: D gene, clone size, J gene, V gene, CDR3 DNA, CDR3 protein. D genes are given only for firm matches. Not all rows give a size; the values are once, few, many and, for expanded clones, a class.

D gene: TRBD1; clone size: NA; J gene: TRBJ1-3; V gene: TRBV5-6; CDR3 DNA: TGTGCCAGCAGATCGACAGGGTCTGGAAACACCATATATTTT; CDR3 protein: CASRSTGSGNTIYF
D gene: NA; clone size: NA; J gene: TRBJ1-3; V gene: TRBV21-1; CDR3 DNA: TGTGCCAGCAGCCTCCTCCCGAGGGGCCTCTCTGGAAACACCATATATTTT; CDR3 protein: CASSLLPRGLSGNTIYF
D gene: NA; clone size: NA; J gene: TRBJ1-1; V gene: TRBV19; CDR3 DNA: TGTGCCAGTACCCCCTCGGCAGTGAACACTGAAGCTTTCTTT; CDR3 protein: CASTPSAVNTEAFF
D gene: NA; clone size: NA; J gene: TRBJ2-1; V gene: TRBV9; CDR3 DNA: TGTGCCAGCAGCCCCGACCTAGGGAGGGGGTCCTCGTACAATGAGCAGTTCTTC; CDR3 protein: CASSPDLGRGSSYNEQFF
D gene: NA; clone size: NA; J gene: TRBJ2-7; V gene: TRBV4-3; CDR3 DNA: TGCGCCAGCAGCCAAGATCGGGCGGACGAGCAGTACTTC; CDR3 protein: CASSQDRADEQYF
D gene: TRBD2; clone size: NA; J gene: TRBJ2-1; V gene: TRBV4-3; CDR3 DNA: TGCGCCAGCAGCCAGGGTAGGGGCGCGGGGGTAAATGAGCAGTTCTTC; CDR3 protein: CASSQGRGAGVNEQFF
D gene: TRBD2; clone size: NA; J gene: TRBJ2-1; V gene: TRBV5-1; CDR3 DNA: TGCGCCAGCAGCTCCCTAGCGGCTAGCTCCTACAATGAGCAGTTCTTC; CDR3 protein: CASSSLAASSYNEQFF
D gene: NA; clone size: NA; J gene: TRBJ1-4; V gene: TRBV24-1; CDR3 DNA: TGTGCCACCAGTGATTTAAGGGTTGTAGGGAGGCTTATGGGAAAACTGTTTTTT; CDR3 protein: CATSDLRVVGRLMGKLFF
D gene: TRBD1; clone size: NA; J gene: TRBJ1-6; V gene: TRBV6-5; CDR3 DNA: TGTGCCAGCACCACGGACAGGAATTCACCCCTCCACTTT; CDR3 protein: CASTTDRNSPLHF
D gene: TRBD1; clone size: NA; J gene: TRBJ2-3; V gene: TRBV19; CDR3 DNA: TGTGCCAGTAGTGGACAGGGACCCCCAGATACGCAGTATTTT; CDR3 protein: CASSGQGPPDTQYF
D gene: TRBD2; clone size: once; J gene: TRBJ2-1; V gene: TRBV9; CDR3 DNA: TGTGCCAGCAGCCCAGGTAGCGGGTACAATGAGCAGTTCTTC; CDR3 protein: CASSPGSGYNEQFF
D gene: NA; clone size: few; J gene: TRBJ2-3; V gene: TRBV24-1; CDR3 DNA: TGTGCCACCAGTGATTTCACAGATACGCAGTATTTT; CDR3 protein: CATSDFTDTQYF
D gene: NA; clone size: NA; J gene: TRBJ2-1; V gene: TRBV29-1; CDR3 DNA: TGCAGTGGCCGACTAGTCTCCTACAATGAGCAGTTCTTC; CDR3 protein: CSGRLVSYNEQFF
D gene: NA; clone size: NA; J gene: TRBJ2-1; V gene: TRBV7-6; CDR3 DNA: TGTGCCAGCAGCCATGGGCAGGAGAAGCAGTTCTTC; CDR3 protein: CASSHGQEKQFF
D gene: NA; clone size: NA; J gene: TRBJ1-1; V gene: TRBV7-7; CDR3 DNA: TGTGCCAGCAGCTTAGTAGGTGACACTGAAGCTTTCTTT; CDR3 protein: CASSLVGDTEAFF
D gene: TRBD1; clone size: NA; J gene: TRBJ1-2; V gene: TRBV12-3/TRBV12-4; CDR3 DNA: TGTGCCAGCTCGAAGGACAGGGTCTATGGCTACACCTTC; CDR3 protein: CASSKDRVYGYTF
D gene: TRBD1; clone size: NA; J gene: TRBJ1-2; V gene: TRBV5-6; CDR3 DNA: TGTGCCAGCAGCCCGGAGGCGGACAGGTGGAACTATGGCTACACCTTC; CDR3 protein: CASSPEADRWNYGYTF
D gene: NA; clone size: NA; J gene: TRBJ2-2; V gene: TRBV24-1; CDR3 DNA: TGTGCCACCAGTGGTTTTGCGAACACCGGGGAGCTGTTTTTT; CDR3 protein: CATSGFANTGELFF
D gene: NA; clone size: NA; J gene: TRBJ1-1; V gene: TRBV20-1; CDR3 DNA: TGCAGTGCTAGTAAGGCGGGGGGAGGTAACACTGAAGCTTTCTTT; CDR3 protein: CSASKAGGGNTEAFF
D gene: NA; clone size: NA; J gene: TRBJ1-1; V gene: TRBV29-1; CDR3 DNA: TGCACCGGAGCAGTGAACACTGAAGCTTTCTTT; CDR3 protein: CTGAVNTEAFF
D gene: NA; clone size: NA; J gene: TRBJ1-2; V gene: TRBV5-4; CDR3 DNA: TGTGCCAGCAGCTTGTGGGGTAACTATGGCTACACCTTC; CDR3 protein: CASSLWGNYGYTF
D gene: NA; clone size: NA; J gene: TRBJ2-7; V gene: TRBV19; CDR3 DNA: TGTGCCAGCGCCGACGGTAGCTCCTACGAGCAGTACTTC; CDR3 protein: CASADGSSYEQYF
D gene: NA; clone size: NA; J gene: TRBJ2-3; V gene: TRBV11-2; CDR3 DNA: TGTGCCAGCAGTTTGGAAAGCGCCGACACAGATACGCAGTATTTT; CDR3 protein: CASSLESADTDTQYF
D gene: NA; clone size: NA; J gene: TRBJ2-6; V gene: TRBV9; CDR3 DNA: TGTGCCAGCAGCGTAAGAGGAACAGGCCTCTCTGGGGCCAACGTCCTGACTTTC; CDR3 protein: CASSVRGTGLSGANVLTF
D gene: NA; clone size: NA; J gene: TRBJ1-1; V gene: TRBV5-4; CDR3 DNA: TGTGCCAGCAGCTTGAGTAGGACGGCGAACACTGAAGCTTTCTTT; CDR3 protein: CASSLSRTANTEAFF
D gene: TRBD1; clone size: NA; J gene: TRBJ1-6; V gene: TRBV30; CDR3 DNA: TGTGCCTGGACAGGGGGCTTTCTTAATTCACCCCTCCACTTT; CDR3 protein: CAWTGGFLNSPLHF
D gene: TRBD2; clone size: NA; J gene: TRBJ2-2; V gene: TRBV7-2; CDR3 DNA: TGTGCCAGCAGCTTAGTGGACTTAGCGGGGGGCACCGGGGAGCTGTTTTTT; CDR3 protein: CASSLVDLAGGTGELFF
D gene: TRBD1; clone size: NA; J gene: TRBJ2-5; V gene: TRBV28; CDR3 DNA: TGTGCCAGCGCACAGGGGGCTCGAGAGACCCAGTACTTC; CDR3 protein: CASAQGARETQYF
D gene: NA; clone size: NA; J gene: TRBJ2-2; V gene: TRBV30; CDR3 DNA: TGTGCCTGGAGAGGCCCCTACACCGGGGAGCTGTTTTTT; CDR3 protein: CAWRGPYTGELFF
D gene: TRBD2; clone size: NA; J gene: TRBJ2-5; V gene: TRBV3-1/TRBV3-2; CDR3 DNA: TGTGCCAGCAGCCTTCCGACAACTAGCGGAAAAGAGACCCAGTACTTC; CDR3 protein: CASSLPTTSGKETQYF
D gene: NA; clone size: NA; J gene: TRBJ1-4; V gene: TRBV9; CDR3 DNA: TGTGCCAGCAGCGAAGACGGGACCGATGAAAAACTGTTTTTT; CDR3 protein: CASSEDGTDEKLFF
D gene: TRBD1; clone size: NA; J gene: TRBJ2-1; V gene: TRBV2; CDR3 DNA: TGTGCCAGCAGTGGAGGGACAGGCTTATACAATGAGCAGTTCTTC; CDR3 protein: CASSGGTGLYNEQFF
D gene: NA; clone size: NA; J gene: TRBJ1-1; V gene: TRBV9; CDR3 DNA: TGTGCCAGCAGCGCTCAGGATACGTATGAAGCTTTCTTT; CDR3 protein: CASSAQDTYEAFF
D gene: NA; clone size: NA; J gene: TRBJ1-1; V gene: TRBV29-1; CDR3 DNA: TGCAGCGCGTCGAGGGGAGCAACTGAAGCTTTCTTT; CDR3 protein: CSASRGATEAFF
D gene: TRBD1; clone size: NA; J gene: TRBJ1-2; V gene: TRBV6-1; CDR3 DNA: TGTGCCAGCAGTGAAGCGGGGAGGGGGCCTGGCTACACCTTC; CDR3 protein: CASSEAGRGPGYTF
D gene: NA; clone size: NA; J gene: TRBJ2-5; V gene: TRBV7-9; CDR3 DNA: TGTGCCAGCACTCCGCCCCAGGGGACCCAGTACTTC; CDR3 protein: CASTPPQGTQYF
D gene: NA; clone size: NA; J gene: TRBJ1-3; V gene: TRBV2; CDR3 DNA: TGTGCCAGCAGTGAGGCTGGACCACGAAACACCATATATTTT; CDR3 protein: CASSEAGPRNTIYF
D gene: NA; clone size: NA; J gene: TRBJ1-2; V gene: TRBV11-3; CDR3 DNA: TGTGCCAGCAGCCGAGGGAGGGACTATGGCTACACCTTC; CDR3 protein: CASSRGRDYGYTF
D gene: TRBD1; clone size: NA; J gene: TRBJ2-7; V gene: TRBV18; CDR3 DNA: TGTGCCAGCTCTCCGACGACAGGGGACGAGCAGTACTTC; CDR3 protein: CASSPTTGDEQYF
D gene: NA; clone size: NA; J gene: TRBJ1-4; V gene: TRBV7-9; CDR3 DNA: TGTGCCAGCAGCTTGGGAGGGATAATAGAAAAACTGTTTTTT; CDR3 protein: CASSLGGIIEKLFF
D gene: NA; clone size: NA; J gene: TRBJ1-5; V gene: TRBV30; CDR3 DNA: TGTGCCTGGAGTAACGGGTTCGGAGGATATCAACAGCCCCAGCATTTT; CDR3 protein: CAWSNGFGGYQQPQHF
D gene: NA; clone size: NA; J gene: TRBJ2-7; V gene: TRBV11-3; CDR3 DNA: TGTGCCAGCAGGGAGGGGGAGGGGTCCTACGAGCAGTACTTC; CDR3 protein: CASREGEGSYEQYF
D gene: NA; clone size: NA; J gene: TRBJ2-1; V gene: TRBV9; CDR3 DNA: TGTGCCAGCAGCGTAGTACCGGGAGCCGGTGAGCAGTTCTTC; CDR3 protein: CASSVVPGAGEQFF
D gene: NA; clone size: NA; J gene: TRBJ2-3; V gene: TRBV11-2; CDR3 DNA: TGTGCCAGCAGCGGCAGGACAAGTAGTGCAGATACGCAGTATTTT; CDR3 protein: CASSGRTSSADTQYF
D gene: NA; clone size: NA; J gene: TRBJ1-3; V gene: TRBV5-4; CDR3 DNA: TGTGCCAGCAGCTTCTCCCACTCTGGAAACACCATATATTTT; CDR3 protein: CASSFSHSGNTIYF
D gene: NA; clone size: NA; J gene: TRBJ2-1; V gene: TRBV2; CDR3 DNA: TGTGCCAGCAGAGTAACGGGGGAGCAGTTCTTC; CDR3 protein: CASRVTGEQFF
D gene: NA; clone size: NA; J gene: TRBJ1-3; V gene: TRBV29-1; CDR3 DNA: TGCAGCGCTGCCGAGTACTCTGGAAACACCATATATTTT; CDR3 protein: CSAAEYSGNTIYF
D gene: NA; clone size: NA; J gene: TRBJ1-5; V gene: TRBV6-1; CDR3 DNA: TGTGCCAGCAGTGGGAAAGGAGCAGGGCGGTTGCAGCCCCAGCATTTT; CDR3 protein: CASSGKGAGRLQPQHF
D gene: TRBD1; clone size: once; J gene: TRBJ1-6; V gene: TRBV7-8; CDR3 DNA: TGTGCCAGCAGCGGGCGGACAGGGCTATCGATCAATTCACCCCTCCACTTT; CDR3 protein: CASSGRTGLSINSPLHF